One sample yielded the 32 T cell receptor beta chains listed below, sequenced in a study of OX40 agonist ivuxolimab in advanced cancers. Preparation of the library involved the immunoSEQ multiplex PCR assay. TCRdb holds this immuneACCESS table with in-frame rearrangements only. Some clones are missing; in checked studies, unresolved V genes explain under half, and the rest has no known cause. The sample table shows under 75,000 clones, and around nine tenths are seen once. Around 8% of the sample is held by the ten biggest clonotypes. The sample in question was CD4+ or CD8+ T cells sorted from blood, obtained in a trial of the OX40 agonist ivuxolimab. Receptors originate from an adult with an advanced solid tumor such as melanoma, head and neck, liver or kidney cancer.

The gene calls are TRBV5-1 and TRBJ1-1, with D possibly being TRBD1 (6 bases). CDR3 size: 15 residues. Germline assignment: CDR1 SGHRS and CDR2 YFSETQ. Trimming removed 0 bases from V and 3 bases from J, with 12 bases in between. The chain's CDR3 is CASSLGWGLDTEAFF. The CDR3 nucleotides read TGCGCCAGCAGCTTGGGTTGGGGGCTAGACACTGAAGCTTTCTTT.

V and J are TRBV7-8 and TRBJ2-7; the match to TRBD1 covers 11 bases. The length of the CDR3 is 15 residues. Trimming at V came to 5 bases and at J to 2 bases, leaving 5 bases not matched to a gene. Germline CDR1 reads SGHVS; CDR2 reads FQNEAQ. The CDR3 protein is CASSLDRGPTYEQYF. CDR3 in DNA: TGTGCCAGCAGCCTGGACAGGGGGCCTACCTACGAGCAGTACTTC.

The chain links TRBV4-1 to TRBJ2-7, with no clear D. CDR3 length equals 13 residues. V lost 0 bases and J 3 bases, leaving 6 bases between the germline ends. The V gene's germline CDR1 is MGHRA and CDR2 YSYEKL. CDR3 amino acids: CASSQEWGYEQYF. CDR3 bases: TGCGCCAGCAGCCAAGAGTGGGGCTACGAGCAGTACTTC.

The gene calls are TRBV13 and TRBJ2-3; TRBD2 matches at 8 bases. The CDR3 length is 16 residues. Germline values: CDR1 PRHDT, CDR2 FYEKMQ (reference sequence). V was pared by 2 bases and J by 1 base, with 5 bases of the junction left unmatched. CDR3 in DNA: TGTGCCAGCAGCTTACGGGGGGGGGCAGGCACAGATACGCAGTATTTT. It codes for CASSLRGGAGTDTQYF.

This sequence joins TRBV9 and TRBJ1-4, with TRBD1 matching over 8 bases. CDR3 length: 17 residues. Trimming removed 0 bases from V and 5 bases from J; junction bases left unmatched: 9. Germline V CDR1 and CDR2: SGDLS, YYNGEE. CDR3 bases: TGTGCCAGCAGCGTAGCTGTTGGACAGGGCGAAAATGAAAAACTGTTTTTT. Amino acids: CASSVAVGQGENEKLFF.

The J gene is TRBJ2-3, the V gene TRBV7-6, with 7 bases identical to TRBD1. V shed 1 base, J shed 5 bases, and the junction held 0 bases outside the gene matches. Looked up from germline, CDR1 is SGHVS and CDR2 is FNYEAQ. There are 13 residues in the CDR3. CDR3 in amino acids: CASSLGQGDTQYF. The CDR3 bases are TGTGCCAGCAGCTTAGGACAGGGAGATACGCAGTATTTT.

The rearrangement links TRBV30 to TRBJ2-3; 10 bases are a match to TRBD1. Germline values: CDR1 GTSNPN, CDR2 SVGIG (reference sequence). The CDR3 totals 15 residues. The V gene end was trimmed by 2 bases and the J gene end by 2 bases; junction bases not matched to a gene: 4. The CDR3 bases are TGTGCCTGGAGTACGGGACAGGGGCTCACAGATACGCAGTATTTT. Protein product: CAWSTGQGLTDTQYF.

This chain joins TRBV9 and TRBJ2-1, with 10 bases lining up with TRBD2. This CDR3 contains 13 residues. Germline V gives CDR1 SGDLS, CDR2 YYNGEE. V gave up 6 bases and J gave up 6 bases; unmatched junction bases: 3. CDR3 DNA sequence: TGTGCCAGCAATAGCGGGGGGCTCAATGAGCAGTTCTTC. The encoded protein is CASNSGGLNEQFF.

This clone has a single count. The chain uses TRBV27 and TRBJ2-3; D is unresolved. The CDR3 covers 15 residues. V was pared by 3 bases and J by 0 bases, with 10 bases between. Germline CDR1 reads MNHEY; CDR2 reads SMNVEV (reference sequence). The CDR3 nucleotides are TGTGCCAGCAGTTTGGTACACCCTAGCACAGATACGCAGTATTTT. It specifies CASSLVHPSTDTQYF.

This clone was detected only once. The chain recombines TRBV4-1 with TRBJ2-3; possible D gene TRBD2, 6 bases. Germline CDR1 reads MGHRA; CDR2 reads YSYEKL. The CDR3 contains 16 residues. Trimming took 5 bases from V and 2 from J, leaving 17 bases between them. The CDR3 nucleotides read TGCGCCAGCAGCTCCCCGATCGGCGGGGCCACAGATACGCAGTATTTT. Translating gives CASSSPIGGATDTQYF.

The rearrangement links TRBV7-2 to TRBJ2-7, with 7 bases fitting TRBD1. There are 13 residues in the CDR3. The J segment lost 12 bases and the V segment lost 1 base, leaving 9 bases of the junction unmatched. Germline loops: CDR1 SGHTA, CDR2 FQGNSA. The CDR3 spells CASSLGQGNVRYF. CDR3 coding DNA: TGTGCCAGCAGCTTAGGACAGGGCAATGTTAGGTACTTC.

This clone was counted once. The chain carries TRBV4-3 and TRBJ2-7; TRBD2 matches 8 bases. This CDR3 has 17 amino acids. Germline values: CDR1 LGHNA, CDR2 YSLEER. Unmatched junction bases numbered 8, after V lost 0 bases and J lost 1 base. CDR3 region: CASSQDWSRGGSYEQYF. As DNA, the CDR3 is TGCGCCAGCAGCCAAGATTGGTCTCGGGGGGGATCCTACGAGCAGTACTTC.

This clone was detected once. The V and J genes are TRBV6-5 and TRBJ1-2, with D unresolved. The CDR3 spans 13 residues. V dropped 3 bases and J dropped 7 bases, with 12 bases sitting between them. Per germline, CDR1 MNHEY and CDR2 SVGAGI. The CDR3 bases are TGTGCCAGCAGTTATGGAGGGTCGAGTGGCTACACCTTC. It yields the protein CASSYGGSSGYTF.

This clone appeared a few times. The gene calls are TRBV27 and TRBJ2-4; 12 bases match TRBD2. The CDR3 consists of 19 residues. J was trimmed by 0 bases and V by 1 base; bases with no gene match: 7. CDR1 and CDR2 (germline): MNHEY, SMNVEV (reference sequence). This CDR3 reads CASSLLTSGGLGAKNIQYF. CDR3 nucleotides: TGTGCCAGCAGTTTATTGACTAGCGGGGGCCTGGGAGCCAAAAACATTCAGTACTTC.

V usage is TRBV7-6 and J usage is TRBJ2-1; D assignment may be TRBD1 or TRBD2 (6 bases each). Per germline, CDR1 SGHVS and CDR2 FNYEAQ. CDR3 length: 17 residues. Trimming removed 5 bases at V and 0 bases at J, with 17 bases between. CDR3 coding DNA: TGTGCCAGCAGCCCGACGGGGGCGGGAAGCTCCTACAATGAGCAGTTCTTC. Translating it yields CASSPTGAGSSYNEQFF.

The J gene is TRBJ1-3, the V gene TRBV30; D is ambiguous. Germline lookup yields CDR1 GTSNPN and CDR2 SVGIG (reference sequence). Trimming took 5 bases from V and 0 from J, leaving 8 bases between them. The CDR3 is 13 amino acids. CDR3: CAWDGYSGNTIYF. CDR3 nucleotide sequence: TGTGCCTGGGACGGCTACTCTGGAAACACCATATATTTT.

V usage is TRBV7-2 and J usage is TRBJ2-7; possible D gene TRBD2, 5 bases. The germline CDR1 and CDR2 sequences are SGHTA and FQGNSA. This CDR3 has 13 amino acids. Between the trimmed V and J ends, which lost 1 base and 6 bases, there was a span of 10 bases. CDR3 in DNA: TGTGCCAGCAGCTTAGTGGAGGCGGGCGAGCAGTACTTC. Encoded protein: CASSLVEAGEQYF.

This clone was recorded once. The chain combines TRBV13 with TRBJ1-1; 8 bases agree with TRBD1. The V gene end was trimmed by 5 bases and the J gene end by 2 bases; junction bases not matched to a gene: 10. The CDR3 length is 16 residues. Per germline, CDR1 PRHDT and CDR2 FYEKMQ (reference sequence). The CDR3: CASSPTVDRANTEAFF. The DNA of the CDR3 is TGTGCCAGCAGCCCGACGGTGGACAGGGCCAACACTGAAGCTTTCTTT.

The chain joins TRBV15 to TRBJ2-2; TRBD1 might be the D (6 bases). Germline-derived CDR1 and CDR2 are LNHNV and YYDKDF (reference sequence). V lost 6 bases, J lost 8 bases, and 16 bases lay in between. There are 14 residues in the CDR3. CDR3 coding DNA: TGTGCCACCAGGCAGGTGAAGGGGGTTGGGGAGCTGTTTTTT. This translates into CATRQVKGVGELFF.

CDR3 region: CASSLSGRIYEQYF. The CDR3 nucleotides are TGTGCCAGCAGTTTATCGGGCAGGATCTACGAGCAGTACTTC. The V gene is TRBV27, the J gene TRBJ2-7; D gene ambiguous. The CDR3 sequence is 14 residues long. Trimming removed 0 bases from V and 3 bases from J, with 9 bases in between. Germline V gene sequence: CDR1 MNHEY, CDR2 SMNVEV (reference sequence).

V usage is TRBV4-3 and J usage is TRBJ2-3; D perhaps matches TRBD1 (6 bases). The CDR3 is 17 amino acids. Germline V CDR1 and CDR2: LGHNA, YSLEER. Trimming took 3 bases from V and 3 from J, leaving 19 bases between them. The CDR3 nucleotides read TGCGCCAGCAGCCAGAGGTGGACAGTGGAGCTTACAGATACGCAGTATTTT. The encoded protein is CASSQRWTVELTDTQYF.

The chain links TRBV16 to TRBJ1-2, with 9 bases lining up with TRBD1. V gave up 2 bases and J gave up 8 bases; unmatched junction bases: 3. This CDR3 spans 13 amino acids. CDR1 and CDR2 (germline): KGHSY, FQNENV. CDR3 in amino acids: CASSQGTGRGYTF. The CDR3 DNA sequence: TGTGCCAGCAGCCAAGGGACAGGGCGCGGCTACACCTTC.

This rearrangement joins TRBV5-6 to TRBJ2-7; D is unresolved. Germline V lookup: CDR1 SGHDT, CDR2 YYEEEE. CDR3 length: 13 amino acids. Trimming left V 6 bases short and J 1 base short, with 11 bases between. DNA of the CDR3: TGTGCCAGCAACCCAACACCATCCTACGAGCAGTACTTC. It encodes CASNPTPSYEQYF.

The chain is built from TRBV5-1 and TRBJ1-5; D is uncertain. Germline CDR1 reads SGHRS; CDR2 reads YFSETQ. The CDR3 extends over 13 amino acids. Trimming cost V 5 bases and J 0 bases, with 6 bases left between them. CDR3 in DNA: TGCGCCAGCAGGGCCGATAGCAATCAGCCCCAGCATTTT. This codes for CASRADSNQPQHF.

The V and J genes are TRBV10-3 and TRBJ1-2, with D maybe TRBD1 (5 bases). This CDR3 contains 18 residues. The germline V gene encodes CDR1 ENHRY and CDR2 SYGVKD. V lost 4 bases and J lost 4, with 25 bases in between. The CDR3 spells CAISGGGRTIGTSYGYTF. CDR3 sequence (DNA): TGTGCCATCAGTGGGGGCGGGCGCACGATCGGGACGTCCTATGGCTACACCTTC.

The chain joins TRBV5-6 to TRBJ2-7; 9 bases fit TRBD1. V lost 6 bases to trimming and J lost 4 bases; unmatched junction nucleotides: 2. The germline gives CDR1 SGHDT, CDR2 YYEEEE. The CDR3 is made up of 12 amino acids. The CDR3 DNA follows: TGTGCCAGCATCGGACAGGGGTACGAGCAGTACTTC. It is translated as CASIGQGYEQYF.

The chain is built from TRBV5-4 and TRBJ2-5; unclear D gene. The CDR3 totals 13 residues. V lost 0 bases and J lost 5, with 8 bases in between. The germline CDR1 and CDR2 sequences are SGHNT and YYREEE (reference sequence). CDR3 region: CASSLAGVETQYF. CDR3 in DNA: TGTGCCAGCAGCTTGGCCGGAGTGGAGACCCAGTACTTC.

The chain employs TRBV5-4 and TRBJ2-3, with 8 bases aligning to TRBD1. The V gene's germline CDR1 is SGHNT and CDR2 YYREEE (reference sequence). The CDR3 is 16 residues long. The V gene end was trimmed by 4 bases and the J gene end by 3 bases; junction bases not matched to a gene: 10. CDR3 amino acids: CASSGSSTGATDTQYF. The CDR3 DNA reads TGTGCCAGCAGCGGCTCTTCGACAGGGGCGACAGATACGCAGTATTTT. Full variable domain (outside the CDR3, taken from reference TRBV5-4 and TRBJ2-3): ETGVTQSPTHLIKTRGQQVTLRCSSQSGHNTVSWYQQALGQGPQFIFQYYREEENGRGNFPPRFSGLQFPNYSSELNVNALELDDSALYLCASSGSSTGATDTQYFGPGTRLTVL.

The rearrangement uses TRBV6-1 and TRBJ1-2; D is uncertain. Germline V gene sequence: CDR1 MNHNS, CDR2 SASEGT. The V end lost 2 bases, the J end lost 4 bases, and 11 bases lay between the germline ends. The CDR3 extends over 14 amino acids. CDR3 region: CASSEIAAFYGYTF. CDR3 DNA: TGTGCCAGCAGTGAAATCGCGGCTTTCTATGGCTACACCTTC.

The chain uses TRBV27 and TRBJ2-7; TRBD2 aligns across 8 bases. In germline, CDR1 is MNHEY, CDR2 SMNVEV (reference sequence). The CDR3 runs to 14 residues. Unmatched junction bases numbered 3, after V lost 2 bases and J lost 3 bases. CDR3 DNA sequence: TGTGCCAGCAGTTTAACGGGGGGGGACTACGAGCAGTACTTC. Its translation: CASSLTGGDYEQYF.

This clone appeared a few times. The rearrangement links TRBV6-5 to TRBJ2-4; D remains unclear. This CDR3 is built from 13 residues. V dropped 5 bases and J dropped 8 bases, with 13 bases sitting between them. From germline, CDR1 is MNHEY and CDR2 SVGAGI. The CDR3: CASSPYRLDIQYF. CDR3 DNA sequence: TGTGCCAGCAGTCCCTATCGTCTGGACATTCAGTACTTC.

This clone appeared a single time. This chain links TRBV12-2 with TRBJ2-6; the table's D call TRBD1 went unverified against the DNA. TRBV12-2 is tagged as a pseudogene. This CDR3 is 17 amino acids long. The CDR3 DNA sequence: TGTGCAAGTCGCGTGGCCTCCACACAAAGTCGGGCCAACGTCCTGACTTTC. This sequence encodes CASRVASTQSRANVLTF.